One T cell receptor (beta chain) is described in this entry. The antigen remains unidentified. The data stem from a study of monozygotic twins with inflammatory bowel disease. Study-level results: The inverse Simpson measure of TCRbeta diversity was lower in IBD patients than in healthy co-twins.

TCRdb re-called the 5' RACE reads and catalogs CDR3 proteins one per entry, DNA excluded. The repertoire table contains about 43,000 distinct CDR3 sequences. Germline values: CDR1 DFQATT, CDR2 SNEGSKA (reference sequence). This CDR3 spans 14 amino acids. The TCR originated in a human donor with ulcerative colitis or Crohn's disease, or a healthy co-twin of an affected twin (not recorded which). The rearrangement joins TRBV20-1 to TRBJ2-3; TCRdb proposes TRBD2, but this gene call is untestable without DNA. What was sequenced was blood. Here the CDR3 reads CSASDYNLKDTQYF.